The text below deals with one T cell receptor beta chain. There are many counts of this clonotype. Its antigen is currently not known. One base away there is no much larger clone; base qualities are not given. The CDR3, from cysteine to phenylalanine, totals 14 residues. The CDR3 DNA has 42 bases and is translated from base 1. CDR1 SGHTA and CDR2 FQGNSA were looked up in the germline V gene. The trim is 3 bases for V and 0 bases for J, with a gap of 8 bases between the germline ends. The data belong to a study of T cell repertoires in cytomegalovirus infection (dated by TCRdb to about 2019). For context, the study as a whole: Recently identified HLA-C-restricted CMV epitopes, whose presentation resists viral immunomodulation, were targeted by peptide stimulations together with well-studied HLA-B-restricted epitopes. Donor HLA type was relevant to the analysis, because carriage of CMV infection together with the matching HLA type was indicated by public TCR beta signatures.

Explained via the paper, the treatment or condition label denotes: in vitro stimulation with specific CMV peptide epitopes to enrich CMV-specific T cells. Summary of the overall study and its limitations: In the ex vivo response, HLA-C-restricted CMV-specific TCR beta clonotypes were dominant, and in two of eight donors the single most frequent clonotype came from this HLA-C-restricted group. In both this cohort and an independent roughly 350-donor cohort, the cumulative frequency of public TCR beta family members distinguished carriers of CMV infection plus the relevant HLA type.

This sample was sequenced with an Illumina HiSeq 1500. TCRdb handled the public reads itself, with Q25 trimming in fastp and clone calling in MiXCR, and kept productive beta chains. One record per CDR3 amino acid sequence lists the most common genes and DNA. The sample profile shows 300,000 or so distinct CDR3 sequences; roughly 25% of them were found once. The ten most abundant clones make up about 14% of the sample. The sample was cultured PBMCs, taken from culture after CMV antigen stimulation. This receptor was obtained from a human donor in good health (CMV status not recorded). Some clones in this sample may be carry-over from other donors' samples. Here the chain combines TRBV7-2 and TRBJ1-1; the D gene cannot be resolved reliably. The nucleotide sequence reads TGTGCCAGCAGCTTTATTCAGCTGAACACTGAAGCTTTCTTT. The resulting protein is CASSFIQLNTEAFF.